Below are 11 T cell receptor beta chains sequenced from a single sample in a study of tumor-infiltrating lymphocytes in primary liver carcinoma. A primer matching the constant region was used to make TCR beta cDNA from approximately 0.45 ug of total RNA. Slightly modified ARM-PCR served as the procedure for the TCR beta libraries. These libraries came from three rounds of nested multiplex PCR. The study ran its first two PCR rounds for roughly 11 cycles each, using TRBV1-TRBV30 forward primers and a C-beta reverse primer. TCRdb re-analysed the multiplex PCR reads in MiXCR, keeping a single row per CDR3 protein. The sample holds some 40,000 distinct CDR3 sequences, 75% seen once. The tissue used was unsorted bulk material of about 19-33 mg. RNA and DNA were co-extracted from it with the AllPrep DNA/RNA mini kit. Material for sequencing was tumor-adjacent normal liver tissue. The origin of the receptors is a man aged 35 to 55 with primary liver carcinoma and hepatitis B virus infection.

Note on this clonotype: An end of the junction differs from the germline gene, which may be a read error. V and J are TRBV6-2 or TRBV6-3 and TRBJ2-7; TRBD2 matches at 7 bases. CDR3 length: 15 amino acids. In germline, CDR1 is MNHEY, CDR2 SVGEGT. The CDR3: CANSYMPSGSYEQYF. CDR3 DNA: TGTGCCAACAGTTATATGCCTAGCGGCTCCTACGAGCAGTACTTC.

Concerning this clonotype itself: Given the absence of the conserved phenylalanine or tryptophan at the CDR3 end, a read error is likely. No DNA is shown, since the ends of the CDR3 on it are uncertain; the CDR3 is the one TCRdb lists. This chain connects TRBV29-1 to TRBJ2-1; the listed D gene, TRBD2, was not tested against the DNA. Germline V gene sequence: CDR1 SQVTM, CDR2 ANQGSEA. Inclusive of both ends, the CDR3 amounts to 15 amino acids. The CDR3 loop reads CRVGLAGRFYNEQFV.

The genes are TRBV11-2 and TRBJ2-5; D gene ambiguous. Germline loops: CDR1 SGHAT, CDR2 FQNNGV. The germline V and J ends were trimmed by 3 bases and 6 bases, with 5 bases remaining between them. The CDR3 is made up of 11 amino acids. CDR3 DNA sequence: TGTGCCAGCAGCTTCGGGCAGACCCAGTACTTC. It specifies CASSFGQTQYF.

As concerns this clonotype: At one end, the junction sequence differs from germline, possibly due to a read error. This chain uses TRBV30 with TRBJ2-1; 10 bases are a match to TRBD2. Per the germline V gene, CDR1 is GTSNPN and CDR2 is SVGIG (reference sequence). This CDR3 has 15 amino acids. CDR3 residues: CVWSWLAGVGDEQFF. CDR3 sequence (DNA): TGTGTCTGGAGTTGGCTAGCGGGAGTTGGGGATGAGCAGTTCTTC.

The chain is built from TRBV4-2 and TRBJ2-1; TRBD2 matches at 9 bases. This CDR3 spans 15 amino acids. Losses at the gene ends were 8 bases for V and 3 bases for J; bases not matched to a gene: 8. Germline V gene data show CDR1 as LGHNA and CDR2 as YNFKEQ. The CDR3 coding sequence is TGTGCCAGCCCCTTTAAGACTAGCGGCTACAATGAGCAGTTCTTC. Translation gives CASPFKTSGYNEQFF.

As concerns this clonotype: A much larger clone lies a single base off, so this may be a read error. This chain joins TRBV18 and TRBJ1-6; D uncertain. CDR1 and CDR2 (germline): KGHSH, LQKENI. The CDR3 contains 16 residues. V gave up 7 bases and J gave up 6 bases, with 19 bases separating them. This CDR3 reads CASLPPSRGSNSPLHF. The CDR3 DNA reads TGTGCCAGCTTACCCCCCAGCCGGGGAAGTAATTCACCCCTCCACTTT.

V is TRBV30 and J is TRBJ2-5, with D perhaps matching TRBD2 (6 bases). The germline V and J ends were trimmed by 0 bases and 7 bases, with 9 bases remaining between them. Germline CDR1 reads GTSNPN; CDR2 reads SVGIG (reference sequence). This CDR3 is 12 amino acids long. The CDR3 sequence: CAWSVMGGTQYF. CDR3 DNA: TGTGCCTGGAGTGTCATGGGGGGGACCCAGTACTTC.

The V and J genes are TRBV7-8 and TRBJ1-6; D possibly corresponds to TRBD1 (5 bases). Germline V gives CDR1 SGHVS, CDR2 FQNEAQ. The V end was cut by 6 bases, the J end by 6 bases, with 21 bases between. The CDR3 consists of 17 residues. The CDR3 region has the DNA TGTGCCAGCAGTTTACCCCCTCGCGGGGCCCTTAATTCACCCCTCCACTTT. Its translation: CASSLPPRGALNSPLHF.

This clonotype was seen only a few times. Likely a read error: the CDR3 ends without its conserved phenylalanine or tryptophan. The CDR3 bases are TGCAGCGGGGGGGGGAGCGGCTCCTATAATGAGCAGTTCCTC. Translated, it gives CSGGGSGSYNEQFL. The chain combines TRBV29-1 with TRBJ2-1, with 7 positions matching TRBD2. The CDR3 extends over 14 amino acids. Germline loops: CDR1 SQVTM, CDR2 ANQGSEA.

This clonotype was seen once. This chain joins TRBV6-5 and TRBJ2-7; D gene unclear. This CDR3 contains 18 residues. From germline, CDR1 is MNHEY and CDR2 SVGAGI. The CDR3: CASNYKGPATSIPYEQYF. CDR3 bases: TGTGCGAGTAATTACAAGGGCCCTGCCACTTCGATACCCTACGAGCAGTACTTC.

In its sample, this clonotype is medium-sized. The rearrangement joins TRBV6-1 to TRBJ2-4; TRBD1 matches 9 bases. The CDR3 spans 14 residues. The V gene's germline CDR1 is MNHNS and CDR2 SASEGT. Losses at the gene ends were 3 bases for V and 9 bases for J; bases not matched to a gene: 6. CDR3 nucleotide sequence: TGTGCCAGCAGTGAGGGGACAGGGTCCGGCATTCAGTACTTC. Its translation is CASSEGTGSGIQYF.